Below, 27 T cell receptor beta chains from the same sample are listed, as sequenced in a study of regulatory T cells in long-lasting Graves disease. HTBI primers from iRepertoire and Arm-PCR of CDR3 regions yielded the TCR beta libraries. TCRdb fed the multiplex PCR reads into MiXCR, producing one record per CDR3 protein. The sample lists some 240,000 distinct CDR3 sequences, around 20% occurring once. Time point described: newly diagnosed GD, antithyroid drugs for less than 3 months. Construction of the TCR library relied on RNA isolated from PBMCs. Separately, the same data were catalogued under a study of T cells in Graves' hyperthyroidism and ophthalmopathy.

Sequenced here: peripheral blood mononuclear cells (PBMCs), sampled at new diagnosis, from a patient treated with antithyroid drugs. The receptor source for this set is a woman aged 25 to 45 with Graves disease.

This clonotype occurred many times. A read error is possible here, since a much larger clone lies one base away. The V gene is TRBV2, the J gene TRBJ1-1; the match to TRBD1 covers 7 bases. The length of the CDR3 is 15 residues. V shed 11 bases and J 5 bases; nucleotides not matched to a gene: 17. Looked up from germline, CDR1 is SNHLY and CDR2 is FYNNEI. The CDR3 nucleotides are TGTGCCCGCACCGAGAAGACAGGGATAGGGACTGAAGCTTTCTTT. It yields the protein CARTEKTGIGTEAFF.

This clonotype was counted only a few times. A much more abundant neighbour one base away suggests this may be a read error. V gene TRBV6-1 combines with J gene TRBJ2-2; the D gene is possibly TRBD2 (6 bases). The CDR3 totals 15 residues. From germline, CDR1 is MNHNS and CDR2 SASEGT. The CDR3 loop is CASGFLAVNTGGLFF. In DNA form, the CDR3 reads TGTGCCAGCGGATTCTTAGCGGTAAACACCGGGGGGCTGTTTTTT.

The sample holds many counts of this clonotype. This sequence joins TRBV5-4 and TRBJ2-3; 7 bases are shared with TRBD1. Germline values: CDR1 SGHNT, CDR2 YYREEE (reference sequence). The CDR3 has 15 residues. J gave up 4 bases and V 3 bases, and 8 bases lay outside the gene matches. The CDR3 reads CASSSRQGGSDTQYF. The CDR3 DNA sequence: TGTGCCAGCAGCTCCCGACAGGGCGGCTCAGATACGCAGTATTTT. Drawing the rest from reference TRBV5-4 and TRBJ2-3, the complete variable domain is ETGVTQSPTHLIKTRGQQVTLRCSSQSGHNTVSWYQQALGQGPQFIFQYYREEENGRGNFPPRFSGLQFPNYSSELNVNALELDDSALYLCASSSRQGGSDTQYFGPGTRLTVL.

This clonotype was picked up a small number of times. A much larger clone sits a single nucleotide away, making a read error possible. J is TRBJ1-1 and V is TRBV9; possible D gene TRBD1, 6 bases. The germline CDR1 and CDR2 sequences are SGDLS and YYNGEE. This CDR3 contains 13 residues. This CDR3 is CASSVGGHTETFF. CDR3 bases: TGTGCCAGCAGCGTAGGGGGGCACACTGAAACTTTCTTT.

This clonotype was observed many times. The chain uses TRBV11-3 and TRBJ2-7; 7 bases line up with TRBD2. V lost 1 base and J lost 3; bases outside the gene matches: 9. Per the germline V gene, CDR1 is SGHNT and CDR2 is YENEEA. CDR3 length: 16 amino acids. The chain's CDR3 is CASSLGVRGDHYEQYF. CDR3 nucleotide sequence: TGTGCCAGCAGCTTAGGTGTACGGGGGGACCACTACGAGCAGTACTTC.

This clonotype was detected ten times or more. J is TRBJ1-1 and V is TRBV9; TRBD1 matches 7 bases. Germline V gives CDR1 SGDLS, CDR2 YYNGEE. V shed 4 bases and J 8 bases; nucleotides not matched to a gene: 11. The CDR3 loop spans 14 amino acids. CDR3 in DNA: TGTGCCAGCAGCTTCCGGGACAGCCCTGTAGAAGCTTTCTTT. Its protein product is CASSFRDSPVEAFF.

The sample holds many counts of this clonotype. The J gene is TRBJ1-2, the V gene TRBV9; 9 nucleotides match TRBD1. CDR1 and CDR2 from the germline V gene are SGDLS and YYNGEE. After removal of 0 bases from V and 7 bases from J, the junction contained 7 bases not matched to a gene. This CDR3 is 15 amino acids long. CDR3 residues: CASSVVTGGDPGYTF. In DNA, the CDR3 is TGTGCCAGCAGCGTAGTAACAGGGGGCGACCCTGGCTACACCTTC.

This clonotype was observed many times. The V and J genes are TRBV20-1 and TRBJ1-2; D is ambiguous. V lost 3 bases, J lost 7 bases, and 18 bases lay in between. In germline, CDR1 is DFQATT, CDR2 SNEGSKA (reference sequence). The CDR3 covers 14 residues. The CDR3 bases are TGCAGTGCTAGCGGTAGGAGGATAGGAGGTGGCTACACCTTC. Protein sequence: CSASGRRIGGGYTF.

This clonotype was recorded many times. The rearrangement joins TRBV20-1 to TRBJ2-3; tentative D call: TRBD1 (6 bases). V was cut by 2 bases and J by 3 bases, with 15 bases left in between. CDR3 length: 15 amino acids. Germline assignment: CDR1 DFQATT and CDR2 SNEGSKA (reference sequence). CDR3 nucleotide sequence: TGCAGTGCTAGACCCTCACAGGGATGGACAGATACGCAGTATTTT. Translating it yields CSARPSQGWTDTQYF.

The chain links TRBV30 to TRBJ2-5, with 8 bases matching TRBD2. Germline values: CDR1 GTSNPN, CDR2 SVGIG (reference sequence). The CDR3 runs to 13 residues. V lost 4 bases to trimming and J lost 7 bases; unmatched junction nucleotides: 8. The CDR3 here is CAWKGRGGWTQYF. CDR3 sequence (DNA): TGTGCCTGGAAAGGACGGGGGGGTTGGACCCAGTACTTC.

This clonotype was seen ten or more times. The genes are TRBV28 and TRBJ2-1, with 8 nucleotides matching TRBD1. This CDR3 is 14 amino acids long. The germline CDR1 and CDR2 sequences are MDHEN and SYDVKM. V was clipped by 6 bases and J by 10 bases; unmatched bases: 11. The CDR3 nucleotides read TGTGCCAGCAGACGGACAGGGTTTGGGTGGGAGCAGTTCTTC. It specifies CASRRTGFGWEQFF.

The chain's CDR3 is CASSLAGGFHQQFF. The CDR3 region has the DNA TGTGCCAGCAGTTTAGCGGGGGGTTTCCATCAGCAGTTCTTC. The chain employs TRBV12-3 or TRBV12-4 and TRBJ2-1; TRBD2 is a possible D gene (6 bases). V lost 0 bases to trimming and J lost 11 bases, with 14 bases between them. CDR3 length: 14 residues.

This clonotype was seen at least ten times. The V and J genes are TRBV30 and TRBJ1-3; D gene unclear. The CDR3 is 13 residues long. Germline V gene data show CDR1 as GTSNPN and CDR2 as SVGIG (reference sequence). Trimming removed 2 bases from V and 7 bases from J, with 12 bases in between. The CDR3 region is CAWSSANGNTIYF. The DNA of the CDR3 is TGTGCCTGGAGTAGCGCCAACGGGAACACCATATATTTT. Filled out from reference TRBV30 and TRBJ1-3, the complete variable domain reads SQTIHQWPATLVQPVGSPLSLECTVEGTSNPNLYWYRQAAGRGLQLLFYSVGIGQISSEVPQNLSASRPQDRQFILSSKKLLLSDSGFYLCAWSSANGNTIYFGEGSWLTVV.

Many counts were recorded for this clonotype. The chain links TRBV20-1 to TRBJ2-7; TRBD1 agrees at 10 bases. From germline, CDR1 is DFQATT and CDR2 SNEGSKA (reference sequence). The CDR3 length is 15 residues. V was clipped by 3 bases and J by 5 bases; unmatched bases: 10. CDR3 sequence: CSARGDRGLPNEQYF. The CDR3 DNA follows: TGCAGTGCTAGGGGAGACAGGGGGCTACCCAACGAGCAGTACTTC.

This clonotype was seen at least ten times. V gene TRBV11-2 combines with J gene TRBJ2-7, with no clear D. CDR1 and CDR2 (germline): SGHAT, FQNNGV. This CDR3 spans 14 amino acids. V was shortened by 3 bases and J by 4 bases, with 13 bases between the two germline ends. CDR3 in DNA: TGTGCCAGCAGCTTTCCCGGAACCTTTTACGAGCAGTACTTC. It is translated as CASSFPGTFYEQYF.

At least ten counts were recorded for this clonotype. The chain is built from TRBV3-1 and TRBJ2-3; D not resolved. V was cut by 5 bases and J by 6 bases, with 6 bases left in between. Germline CDR1 is LGHDT and CDR2 is YNNKEL (reference sequence). The CDR3 covers 11 residues. In DNA form, the CDR3 reads TGTGCCAGCAGCAAAGGGGATACGCAGTATTTT. It yields the protein CASSKGDTQYF.

This clonotype was seen ten or more times. V and J are TRBV29-1 and TRBJ2-1; 9 positions match TRBD1. V lost 5 bases to trimming and J lost 5 bases; unmatched junction nucleotides: 7. Germline V CDR1 and CDR2: SQVTM, ANQGSEA. There are 14 residues in the CDR3. CDR3 protein: CSVTGTGNNNEQFF. Here the CDR3 DNA reads TGCAGCGTTACCGGGACAGGGAACAACAATGAGCAGTTCTTC.

This clonotype was counted only a few times. The genes are TRBV28 and TRBJ1-1, with D uncertain. V lost 7 bases and J 7 bases, leaving 7 bases between the germline ends. The CDR3 totals 10 residues. Looked up from germline, CDR1 is MDHEN and CDR2 is SYDVKM. CDR3: CASTGVEAFF. CDR3 sequence (DNA): TGTGCCAGCACCGGGGTTGAAGCTTTCTTT. Full variable domain (remainder filled in from reference TRBV28 and TRBJ1-1): DVKVTQSSRYLVKRTGEKVFLECVQDMDHENMFWYRQDPGLGLRLIYFSYDVKMKEKGDIPEGYSVSREKKERFSLILESASTNQTSMYLCASTGVEAFFGQGTRLTVV.

This clonotype was seen repeatedly, ten times or more. The CDR3 nucleotides are TGTGCCAGCAGTGAATTCAGGGGGACTGAAGCTTTCTTT. Its translation is CASSEFRGTEAFF. The chain joins TRBV2 to TRBJ1-1; 7 bases line up with TRBD1. Germline V gene sequence: CDR1 SNHLY, CDR2 FYNNEI. This CDR3 has 13 amino acids. V was clipped by 2 bases and J by 5 bases; unmatched bases: 2.

The sample holds many counts of this clonotype. The chain has TRBV5-1 and TRBJ2-7; TRBD1 aligns across 9 bases. This CDR3 contains 16 residues. The germline V gene encodes CDR1 SGHRS and CDR2 YFSETQ. V was pared by 4 bases and J by 1 base, with 9 bases of the junction left unmatched. CDR3: CASSRSTGQGSYEQYF. As DNA, the CDR3 is TGCGCCAGCAGCCGGAGTACGGGACAGGGATCCTACGAGCAGTACTTC.

This clonotype was picked up many times. This chain links TRBV7-8 with TRBJ2-5; 9 nucleotides match TRBD2. The CDR3 consists of 19 residues. V lost 7 bases to trimming and J lost 1 base; unmatched junction nucleotides: 19. CDR1 is SGHVS, CDR2 FQNEAQ, per germline. The CDR3 sequence is CASTLSGLAGPTRQETQYF. Here the CDR3 DNA reads TGTGCCAGCACCCTCTCGGGGCTAGCGGGACCCACCCGCCAAGAGACCCAGTACTTC.

A word on this clonotype: This sequence is one base from a far larger clone and is likely a read error. The CDR3 DNA sequence: TGTGCCAGCAAGAACTGGGGGCAGGGTGGTATAGAGACCCAGTACTTC. Its protein product is CASKNWGQGGIETQYF. The gene calls are TRBV12-3 or TRBV12-4 and TRBJ2-5, with D tentatively TRBD1 (6 bases). This CDR3 comprises 16 residues. Trimming took 7 bases from V and 4 from J, leaving 22 bases between them.

This clonotype has ten or more counts. The CDR3 DNA reads as TGTGCCAGCAGTATCCGGGGGAACACTGAAGCTTTCTTT. Protein product: CASSIRGNTEAFF. The chain carries TRBV27 and TRBJ1-1; D is undetermined. The germline CDR1 and CDR2 sequences are MNHEY and SMNVEV (reference sequence). The CDR3 has 13 residues. V shed 5 bases and J shed 1 base, with 8 bases lying between them.

This clonotype was seen repeatedly, ten times or more. This chain joins TRBV27 and TRBJ2-1; TRBD2 agrees at 12 bases. This CDR3 comprises 14 residues. V shed 6 bases, J shed 6 bases, and the junction held 3 bases outside the gene matches. Germline V lookup: CDR1 MNHEY, CDR2 SMNVEV (reference sequence). The CDR3 here is CASRLAGGPNEQFF. As DNA, the CDR3 is TGTGCCAGCAGGCTAGCGGGAGGGCCCAATGAGCAGTTCTTC.

This clonotype was counted only a few times. The chain is built from TRBV13 and TRBJ2-7; 9 positions match TRBD1. The trim removed 5 bases at V and 3 bases at J, leaving 8 bases unmatched. CDR1 and CDR2 from the germline V gene are PRHDT and FYEKMQ (reference sequence). The CDR3 is 15 residues long. CDR3 residues: CASSRGGDRDYEQYF. The CDR3 DNA reads TGTGCCAGCAGCCGGGGTGGGGACAGGGACTACGAGCAGTACTTC. Filled out from reference TRBV13 and TRBJ2-7, the complete variable domain reads AAGVIQSPRHLIKEKRETATLKCYPIPRHDTVYWYQQGPGQDPQFLISFYEKMQSDKGSIPDRFSAQQFSDYHSELNMSSLELGDSALYFCASSRGGDRDYEQYFGPGTRLTVT.

This clonotype was picked up one time. CDR3 DNA sequence: TGTGCCTGTCCTGGGACAGGCCAGCAGAACACTGAAGCTTTCTTT. Translation: CACPGTGQQNTEAFF. The chain recombines TRBV30 with TRBJ1-1; TRBD1 matches at 8 bases. Germline loops: CDR1 GTSNPN, CDR2 SVGIG (reference sequence). This CDR3 comprises 15 residues. V shed 6 bases, J shed 1 base, and the junction held 10 bases outside the gene matches.

This clonotype was observed at least ten times. The V gene is TRBV4-2, the J gene TRBJ2-7; D possibly uses TRBD1 or TRBD2 (6 bases each). V shed 2 bases and J shed 2 bases, with 10 bases lying between them. In germline, CDR1 is LGHNA, CDR2 YNFKEQ. This CDR3 has 14 residues. The CDR3: CASSQSGAAYEQYF. The CDR3 region has the DNA TGTGCCAGCAGCCAATCGGGGGCAGCCTACGAGCAGTACTTC.